This T cell receptor beta chain was captured in a study of sequential checkpoint blockade in melanoma. The overall study: After both sequences, patients received maintenance nivolumab.

Germline CDR1 is SGHDN and CDR2 is FVKESK. The V and J ends lost 4 bases and 2 bases respectively, with 12 bases between them. The CDR3 extends over 14 amino acids. TCRdb's copy holds only in-frame clones and misses some; the assay was immunoSEQ multiplex PCR. In the table there are roughly 34,000 clones, around 88% of which are singletons. Treatment reported: randomized to nivolumab then ipilimumab (arm A) or the reverse (arm B). From thawed PBMCs, live CD3+CD8+ cells negative for CD19 and CD56 were sorted. The sequences come from CD8+ T cells sorted from blood (inferred from file names), collected from a patient given nivolumab and ipilimumab in sequence. The TCR comes from a human donor with melanoma. The chain employs TRBV14 and TRBJ2-7, with a weak D call TRBD1 (6 bases). CDR3 amino acids: CASSPQGLAYEQYF. CDR3 DNA: TGTGCCAGCAGCCCCCAGGGGCTAGCCTACGAGCAGTACTTC.